Reported below is one T cell receptor (beta chain). The entry originates in a study of blood T cell repertoires in COVID-19. The assay was immunoSEQ multiplex PCR, and TCRdb's table has in-frame clones only and misses some. Here the sample spans about 56,000 clones, about 88% being singletons. The sequence came from a woman aged 55-69 years with COVID-19, enrolled during active disease. The sequenced material came from peripheral blood.

The CDR3 region is CATSDPSGPYNEQFF. Written as DNA, the CDR3 is TGTGCCACCAGTGATCCTAGCGGACCCTACAATGAGCAGTTCTTC. This chain connects TRBV24-1 to TRBJ2-1, with 7 bases lining up with TRBD2. The J segment lost 2 bases and the V segment lost 3 bases, leaving 3 bases of the junction unmatched. Germline CDR1 is KGHDR and CDR2 is SFDVKD. The CDR3 has 15 amino acids.